The 11 T cell receptor beta chains listed next were all sequenced from one sample in a study of vaccination effects on CD4 cells after COVID-19. The antigens of these receptors remain unknown. Data came from immunoSEQ multiplex PCR; TCRdb stores just in-frame clones and leaves some out. The sample yields about 69,000 clones, over 70% seen once. Peptide-pool stimulation followed by sequencing identified expanded antigen-specific CD4+ clonotypes in the ViraFEST assay. When around 9 days of culture had elapsed, CD4+ T cells were isolated. Either the BNT162b2 or mRNA-1273 vaccine was given to participants in two doses. The starting material was CD4+ T cells from PBMCs cultured with HCoV-229E spike peptides, obtained after COVID-19 vaccination. All receptors come from a human donor who received a COVID-19 vaccine.

The chain couples TRBV2 to TRBJ1-1; a weak D match, TRBD1 (5 bases). V lost 5 bases, J lost 6 bases, and 13 bases lay in between. The germline V gene encodes CDR1 SNHLY and CDR2 FYNNEI. CDR3 length equals 13 residues. The CDR3 spells CASSLTARAEAFF. In nucleotides, the CDR3 is TGTGCCAGCAGTCTGACAGCGCGGGCTGAAGCTTTCTTT.

The gene calls are TRBV10-3 and TRBJ2-7; the D is unclear. The CDR3 runs to 12 residues. Per the germline V gene, CDR1 is ENHRY and CDR2 is SYGVKD. Trimming shortened V by 0 bases and J by 10 bases, and 10 bases separated the two germline ends. CDR3 amino acids: CAISESLAGQYV. CDR3 bases: TGTGCCATCAGTGAGTCGCTGGCAGGACAGTACGTC.

The gene calls are TRBV24-1 and TRBJ2-2; 7 bases agree with TRBD2. The trim removed 4 bases at V and 4 bases at J, leaving 14 bases unmatched. The length of the CDR3 is 18 residues. Germline loops: CDR1 KGHDR, CDR2 SFDVKD. CDR3 loop: CATSDPSGGRSGTGELFF. In DNA, the CDR3 is TGTGCCACCAGTGACCCCTCCGGGGGGAGGTCGGGCACCGGGGAGCTGTTTTTT.

J is TRBJ1-2 and V is TRBV7-9; TRBD1 matches 11 bases. V lost 2 bases to trimming and J lost 2 bases; unmatched junction nucleotides: 4. CDR3 length equals 16 residues. Germline lookup yields CDR1 SEHNR and CDR2 FQNEAQ (reference sequence). The CDR3 DNA reads as TGTGCCAGCAGCTTAATGGGGACAGGGGGGAACTATGGCTACACCTTC. Amino acid sequence: CASSLMGTGGNYGYTF. Complete variable domain (other parts from reference TRBV7-9 and TRBJ1-2): DTGVSQNPRHKITKRGQNVTFRCDPISEHNRLYWYRQTLGQGPEFLTYFQNEAQLEKSRLLSDRFSAERPKGSFSTLEIQRTEQGDSAMYLCASSLMGTGGNYGYTFGSGTRLTVV.

This sequence joins TRBV10-2 and TRBJ1-5; possible D gene TRBD1, 5 bases. V lost 7 bases and J lost 6, with 13 bases in between. Germline values: CDR1 WSHSY, CDR2 SAAADI. The CDR3 is 13 residues long. CDR3: CASTSLGPQPQHF. DNA of the CDR3: TGCGCCAGCACCTCCTTGGGGCCTCAGCCCCAGCATTTT.

The rearrangement links TRBV29-1 to TRBJ2-1, with D perhaps TRBD2 (5 bases). Germline V gene lookup returns CDR1 SQVTM and CDR2 ANQGSEA. V lost 4 bases, J lost 5 bases, and 12 bases lay in between. The CDR3 loop spans 13 amino acids. CDR3 bases: TGCAGCGTTGGATGGAGGCCAGACAATGAGCAGTTCTTC. It translates to CSVGWRPDNEQFF.

The V call is TRBV3-1 (or the pseudogene TRBV3-2), the J call TRBJ2-3, with TRBD2 matching 11 bases. This CDR3 is built from 16 residues. CDR1 and CDR2 (germline): LGHDT, YNNKEL (reference sequence). V was clipped by 2 bases and J by 2 bases; unmatched bases: 3. In DNA form, the CDR3 reads TGTGCCAGCAGCCAAAGGACTAGCGGGCCCACAGATACGCAGTATTTT. Its translation is CASSQRTSGPTDTQYF.

The CDR3 protein is CASRPQTVLNTEAFF. The CDR3, as DNA: TGTGCCAGCAGACCCCAAACTGTTTTGAACACTGAAGCTTTCTTT. The V call is TRBV6-5, the J call TRBJ1-1; D call uncertain. Germline V lookup: CDR1 MNHEY, CDR2 SVGAGI. V was clipped by 6 bases and J by 0 bases, with 14 bases between them. The CDR3 is made up of 15 amino acids.

V and J are TRBV5-1 and TRBJ2-6; no clear D gene. Per the germline V gene, CDR1 is SGHRS and CDR2 is YFSETQ. Trimming removed 3 bases at V and 0 bases at J, with 7 bases between. This CDR3 has 15 residues. CDR3 loop: CASSSLSSGANVLTF. CDR3 DNA: TGCGCCAGCAGCTCGCTCTCCTCTGGGGCCAACGTCCTGACTTTC.

The rearrangement uses TRBV15 and TRBJ2-7; D ambiguous. The CDR3 spans 13 residues. V lost 0 bases to trimming and J lost 6 bases, with 9 bases between them. From germline, CDR1 is LNHNV and CDR2 YYDKDF (reference sequence). The CDR3: CATSRDGLSEQYV. In DNA form, the CDR3 reads TGTGCCACCAGCAGAGACGGCCTCTCCGAGCAGTACGTC.

This clone was counted only a few times. V usage is TRBV6-4 and J usage is TRBJ2-7, with 7 positions matching TRBD2. Germline CDR1 and CDR2: MRHNA and SNTAGT. This CDR3 is 12 amino acids long. V shed 6 bases and J 4 bases; nucleotides not matched to a gene: 3. The CDR3 sequence is CASRGAGYEQYV. CDR3 in DNA: TGTGCCAGCAGGGGAGCGGGGTACGAGCAGTACGTC.